This is a list of T cell receptor beta chains from one sample in a study of blood T cell repertoires in COVID-19. The assay was immunoSEQ multiplex PCR, and TCRdb's table has in-frame clones only and misses some. The data show around 320,000 clones, around 91% seen once. Sequencing was performed on PBMCs or T cells enriched from blood (not recorded which). The receptors come from a woman aged 18-29 years with acute COVID-19. CDR3s include the opening cysteine and the closing phenylalanine or tryptophan. A D gene is named only where the DNA matches it firmly.

d_gene	v_gene	j_gene	CDR3aa
.	TRBV28	TRBJ1-2	CASFRGAGGYTF
.	TRBV28	TRBJ1-3	CASSSYPQGNPGNTIYF
.	TRBV6-2/TRBV6-3	TRBJ2-7	CASSYSKTAGYYEQYF
TRBD2	TRBV7-9	TRBJ2-2	CASSWGLAGGTSRTGELFF
.	TRBV6-5	TRBJ1-1	CASSPRQDMNTEAFF
.	TRBV7-9	TRBJ2-7	CASSLPEGAGEQYF
.	TRBV9	TRBJ1-2	CASSDVSGDYGYTF
.	TRBV27	TRBJ1-2	CASSPRGGTFYGYTF
TRBD2	TRBV10-1	TRBJ2-3	CASSVAGGSTDTQYF
.	TRBV14	TRBJ1-2	CASSQGRSYGYTF
.	TRBV19	TRBJ1-1	CASSTGAGDVSTEAFF
.	TRBV24-1	TRBJ1-3	CATSLGRNTIYF
.	TRBV6-5	TRBJ2-3	CASTRVMDTQYF
.	TRBV11-2	TRBJ1-1	CASSLPPRGAEAFF
TRBD1	TRBV5-8	TRBJ2-7	CASTVPAQGKTWAGGYEQYF
.	TRBV27	TRBJ2-1	CASSLSRGANNEQFF
.	TRBV25-1	TRBJ1-5	CASSAGTHQPQHF
.	TRBV5-8	TRBJ2-7	CASSYHREPYEQYF
TRBD1	TRBV7-9	TRBJ1-2	CASSGSGTGSPYGYTF
.	TRBV30	TRBJ1-3	CAWSPGDISSGNTIYF
.	TRBV18	TRBJ1-1	CASSPNRDTEAFF
.	TRBV7-2	TRBJ2-1	CATSLNNNEQFF
.	TRBV5-8	TRBJ1-5	CASSPDSRNQPQHF
.	TRBV5-1	TRBJ1-3	CASSLSNSGNTIYF
TRBD1	TRBV28	TRBJ1-6	CASSFRTGRDSPLHF
TRBD1	TRBV5-1	TRBJ2-7	CASSLGQHYEQYF